This T cell receptor (beta chain) was sequenced in a study of T cells in Graves' hyperthyroidism and ophthalmopathy. Diagnoses used clinical symptoms, serum thyroxine and TRAb, thyroid ultrasound and orbital computed tomography. What was amplified from RNA transcripts were TCR beta CDR3 regions. HTBI primers were used for first-round RT-PCR of the TCR CDR3. TCRdb re-called the multiplex PCR reads through MiXCR, storing one row per CDR3 protein. The data show 350,000 to 400,000 distinct CDR3 sequences, about 20% seen once. The CDR3 has 16 amino acids. CDR1 and CDR2 (germline): LGHNA, YNFKEQ. Unmatched junction bases numbered 2, after V lost 1 base and J lost 4 bases. A few counts support this clonotype.

The chain uses TRBV4-2 and TRBJ2-2; 11 nucleotides match TRBD2. The sequencing sample was made of blood. The source of this sequence is a woman aged 18-29 years with Graves' hyperthyroidism. The CDR3 DNA reads TGTGCCAGCAGCCAAGTAGCGGGGGGGCCCACCGGGGAGCTGTTTTTT. Translated: CASSQVAGGPTGELFF.